This is a list of T cell receptor beta chains from one sample in a study of HIV-infected children after antiretroviral therapy interruption. MiXCR, applied by TCRdb to the 3' RACE reads, yields one record per CDR3 protein. The sample carries some 16,000 distinct CDR3 sequences, roughly 3.4% recorded once. The input for sequencing was CD45RA+ CD4+ T cells from PBMCs, taken from a donor given antiretroviral therapy, either interrupted or continuous. These receptors all come from a child aged 2-17 years with HIV. CDR3s leave out the opening cysteine and the closing phenylalanine or tryptophan. Fields, in order: clone size, D gene, J gene, V gene, CDR3 protein. A D gene is named only where the DNA matches it firmly. Clone size is not always given. Where it is, it says once, few, many or a class for expanded clones.

>many|NA|TRBJ1-1|TRBV7-2
ASNKGNTEAF
>many|TRBD1|TRBJ1-1|TRBV7-9
ASSRIWTGVAF
>many|NA|TRBJ2-7|TRBV19
ASSLSGQAASYEQY
>many|NA|TRBJ1-4|TRBV6-1
ASSGFAGDGEKLF
>NA|NA|TRBJ2-7|TRBV10-3
AISEQGLFSYEQY
>many|NA|TRBJ1-1|TRBV5-1
ASSLWARTEAF
>many|NA|TRBJ2-2|TRBV24-1
ATSRPRDGELF
>many|NA|TRBJ2-1|TRBV28
ASSHRFKHNEQF
>many|NA|TRBJ2-1|TRBV20-1
SATSGLVLYNEQF
>many|NA|TRBJ1-6|TRBV4-1
ASSQDHNSPLY
>many|NA|TRBJ2-7|TRBV23-1
ASKQGPRYEQY
>many|NA|TRBJ1-2|TRBV12-3/TRBV12-4
ASSPLHTSGYT
>medium-sized|TRBD1|TRBJ1-2|TRBV6-2/TRBV6-3
ASRKTGTGTGYT
>many|NA|TRBJ1-3|TRBV20-1
SASGAANTIY
>many|TRBD1|TRBJ1-5|TRBV20-1
SARMSGGNQPQH
>many|NA|TRBJ1-2|TRBV20-1
SARVRVNYGYT